This TCR beta chain is drawn from a study of regulatory T cells in long-lasting Graves disease. Overall study context: In persistent Graves' disease, antithyroid drugs had been taken for over 5 years and TSH receptor antibodies stayed positive.

Time point described: persistent/refractory GD, antithyroid drugs over 5 years with positive TRAb. PBMC RNA was the source of the TCR library. The germline CDR1 and CDR2 sequences are MNHEY and SMNVEV (reference sequence). Deletions cut 4 bases from V and 4 bases from J, with 10 bases between. The CDR3 sequence is 13 residues long. Arm-PCR with iRepertoire HTBI primers amplified the CDR3 regions for these TCR beta libraries. TCRdb re-called the multiplex PCR reads with MiXCR, one entry per CDR3 protein. The table records around 460,000 distinct CDR3 sequences, under 25% of them present only once. Study-wide results and caveats: Under persistent disease, TRBV28, TRBJ1-2 and TRBJ2-5 were used preferentially.

In this sample, this clonotype turned up many times. What it binds is unknown. The chain couples TRBV27 to TRBJ2-5, with D perhaps TRBD1 or TRBD2 (5 bases each). This receptor was identified in a female donor with Graves disease. The starting material was peripheral blood mononuclear cells (PBMCs), obtained when the disease was refractory, from a patient treated with antithyroid drugs. The CDR3 here is CASSWGISETQYF. In nucleotides, the CDR3 is TGTGCCAGCAGTTGGGGGATTTCAGAGACCCAGTACTTC.